This T cell receptor beta chain was sequenced in a study of long-term antiretroviral therapy in people with HIV. Researchers report immunoSEQ v3.0 was run at survey level. The protocol was immunoSEQ multiplex PCR, while the TCRdb copy is restricted to in-frame clones and leaves out a portion. The sample lists about 35,000 clones, around 74% seen once, with roughly 3.5% in the top ten. Sequencing was performed on unsorted PBMCs, taken 3 years after starting antiretroviral therapy. This clonotype was obtained from a man between 45 and 60 years old with HIV.

CDR3 DNA sequence: TGTGCCTGGGATAGACAGGCGTCGAGCTCTGGAAACACCATATATTTT. This gives the protein CAWDRQASSSGNTIYF. The chain is built from TRBV30 and TRBJ1-3, with D possibly TRBD1 on 6 matching bases. The V end was cut by 5 bases, the J end by 0 bases, with 17 bases between. CDR1 GTSNPN and CDR2 SVGIG come from the germline V gene (reference sequence). The CDR3 extends over 16 amino acids.